The present TCR beta chain was sequenced within a study of cytomegalovirus exposure and HLA in healthy donors. The PCR ran on 60 Vbeta and 13 Jbeta primers. Only in-frame clones appear in the TCRdb table, and some are missing; sequencing was by immunoSEQ multiplex PCR. Of some 180,000 clones listed, roughly 75% are singletons. It was healthy bone marrow donors who served as donors. Trimming cost V 6 bases and J 6 bases; bases outside gene matches: 9. This CDR3 region has 14 residues. The germline V gene has CDR1 SGHNT and CDR2 YYREEE (reference sequence). Sequenced material: PBMCs. V is TRBV5-4 and J is TRBJ2-3, with TRBD2 matching 8 bases. The receptor comes from a woman aged 25 to 45 in good health and CMV-seronegative. The CDR3 sequence: CASIKAGGRDTQYF. In nucleotides, the CDR3 is TGTGCCAGCATCAAGGCGGGGGGCCGGGATACGCAGTATTTT.